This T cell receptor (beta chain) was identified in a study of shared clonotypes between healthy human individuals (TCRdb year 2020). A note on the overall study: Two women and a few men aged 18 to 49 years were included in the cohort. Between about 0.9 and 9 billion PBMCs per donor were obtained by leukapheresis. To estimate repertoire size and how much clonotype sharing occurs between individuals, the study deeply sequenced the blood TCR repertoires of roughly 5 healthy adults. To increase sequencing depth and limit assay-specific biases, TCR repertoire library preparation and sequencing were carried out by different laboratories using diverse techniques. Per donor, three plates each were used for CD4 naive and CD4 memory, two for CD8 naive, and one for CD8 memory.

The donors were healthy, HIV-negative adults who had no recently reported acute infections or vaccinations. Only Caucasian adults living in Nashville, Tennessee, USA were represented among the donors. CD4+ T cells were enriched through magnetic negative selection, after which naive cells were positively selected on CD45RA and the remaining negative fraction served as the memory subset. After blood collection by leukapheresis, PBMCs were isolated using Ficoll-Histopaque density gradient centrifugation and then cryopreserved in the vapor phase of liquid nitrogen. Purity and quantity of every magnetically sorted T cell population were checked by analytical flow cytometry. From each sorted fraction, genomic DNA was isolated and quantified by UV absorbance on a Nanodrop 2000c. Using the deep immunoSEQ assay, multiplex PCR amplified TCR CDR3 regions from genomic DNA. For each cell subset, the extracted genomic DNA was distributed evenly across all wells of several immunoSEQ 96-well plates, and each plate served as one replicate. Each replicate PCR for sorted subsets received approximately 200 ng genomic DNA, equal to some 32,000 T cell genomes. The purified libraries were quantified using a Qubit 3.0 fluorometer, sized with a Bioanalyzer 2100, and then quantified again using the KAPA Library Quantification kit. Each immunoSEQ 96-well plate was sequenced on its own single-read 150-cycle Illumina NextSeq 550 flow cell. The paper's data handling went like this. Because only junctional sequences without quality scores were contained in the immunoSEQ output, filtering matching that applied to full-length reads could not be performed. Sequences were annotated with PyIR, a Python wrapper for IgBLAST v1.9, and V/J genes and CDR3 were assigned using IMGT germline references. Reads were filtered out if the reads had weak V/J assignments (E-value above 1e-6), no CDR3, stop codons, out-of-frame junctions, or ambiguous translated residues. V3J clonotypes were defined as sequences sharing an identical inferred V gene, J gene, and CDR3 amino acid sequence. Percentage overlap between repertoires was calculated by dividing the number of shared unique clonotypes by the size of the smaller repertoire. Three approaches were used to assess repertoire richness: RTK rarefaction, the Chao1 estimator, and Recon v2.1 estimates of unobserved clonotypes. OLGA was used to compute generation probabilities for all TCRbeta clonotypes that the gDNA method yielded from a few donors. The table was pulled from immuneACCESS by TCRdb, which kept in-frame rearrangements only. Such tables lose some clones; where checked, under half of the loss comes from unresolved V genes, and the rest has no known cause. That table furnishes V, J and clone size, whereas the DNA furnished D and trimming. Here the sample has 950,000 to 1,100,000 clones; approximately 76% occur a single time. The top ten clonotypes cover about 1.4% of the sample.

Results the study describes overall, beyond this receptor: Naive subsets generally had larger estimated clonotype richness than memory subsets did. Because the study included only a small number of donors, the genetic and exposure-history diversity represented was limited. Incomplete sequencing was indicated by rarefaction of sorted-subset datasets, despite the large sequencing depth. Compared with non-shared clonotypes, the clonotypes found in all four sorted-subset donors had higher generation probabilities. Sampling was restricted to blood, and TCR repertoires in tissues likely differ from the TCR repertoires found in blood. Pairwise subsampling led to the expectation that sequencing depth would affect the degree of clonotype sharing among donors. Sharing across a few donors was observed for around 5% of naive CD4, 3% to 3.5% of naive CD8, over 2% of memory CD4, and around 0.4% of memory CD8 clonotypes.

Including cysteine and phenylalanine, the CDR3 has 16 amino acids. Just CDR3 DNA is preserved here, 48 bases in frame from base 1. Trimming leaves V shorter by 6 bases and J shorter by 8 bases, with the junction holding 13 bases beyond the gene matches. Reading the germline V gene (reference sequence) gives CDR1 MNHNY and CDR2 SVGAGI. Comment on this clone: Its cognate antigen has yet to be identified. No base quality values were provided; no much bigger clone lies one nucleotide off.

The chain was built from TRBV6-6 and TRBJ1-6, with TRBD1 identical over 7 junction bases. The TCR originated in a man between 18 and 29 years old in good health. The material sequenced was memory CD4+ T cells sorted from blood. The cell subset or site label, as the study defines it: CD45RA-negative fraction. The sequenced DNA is TGTGCCAGCAGGACTTTTGGTCAGGGGGGATATTCACCCCTCCACTTT. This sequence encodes CASRTFGQGGYSPLHF.